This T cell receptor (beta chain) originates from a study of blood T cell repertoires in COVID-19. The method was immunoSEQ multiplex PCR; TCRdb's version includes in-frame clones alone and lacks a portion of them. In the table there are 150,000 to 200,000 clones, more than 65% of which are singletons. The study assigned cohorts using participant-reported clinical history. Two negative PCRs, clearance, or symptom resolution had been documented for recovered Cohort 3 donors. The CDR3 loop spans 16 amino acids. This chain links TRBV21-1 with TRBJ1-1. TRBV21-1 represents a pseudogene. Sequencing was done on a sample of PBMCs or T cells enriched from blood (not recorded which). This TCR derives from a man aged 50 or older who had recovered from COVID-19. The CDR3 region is CASSKENGGRNTEAFF. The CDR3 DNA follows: TGTGCCAGCAGCAAAGAGAACGGGGGAAGGAACACTGAAGCTTTCTTT.